The rows below give T cell receptor beta chains drawn from one sample of a study of shared clonotypes between healthy human individuals. Here immunoSEQ multiplex PCR was the method, and the copy in TCRdb shows in-frame clones only, minus some. Of about 1.9 million clones listed, 93% are singletons. Sequencing input: naive CD8+ T cells from PBMCs. The receptors were sampled from a young man in good health. Some clones in this sample may be carry-over from other donors' samples. CDR3s include the opening cysteine and the closing phenylalanine or tryptophan. A D gene is named only where the DNA matches it firmly. Some rows mark clone size as missing; the rest say once, few, many or name a class of expanded clone.

DNA	CDR3	V	size	D	J
TGTGCCAGCAGCGTCTACAGCTCTGGGGCCAACGTCCTGACTTTC	CASSVYSSGANVLTF	TRBV9	once	.	TRBJ2-6
TGTGCCAGCAGCGTAGATGGGACTAGCGGGATTGCGGGCGAGCAGTACTTC	CASSVDGTSGIAGEQYF	TRBV9	.	TRBD2	TRBJ2-7
TGTGCCAGCAGCCTTCTAAGATTAGCGCGTGTTTATGGGTCGGGCAATGAGCAGTTCTTC	CASSLLRLARVYGSGNEQFF	TRBV7-8	.	.	TRBJ2-1
TGCGCCAGCAGCCAAGGCCTAGCGGGAGCTAGACAGGAGCAGTACTTC	CASSQGLAGARQEQYF	TRBV4-1	once	TRBD2	TRBJ2-7
TGCGCCAGCCTACAGGGGGCGCATGGCTACACCTTC	CASLQGAHGYTF	TRBV10-2	.	TRBD1	TRBJ1-2
TGTGCCACCAGCAGGGTCCCCTACAGGGTCCGCGACACCGGGGAGCTGTTTTTT	CATSRVPYRVRDTGELFF	TRBV15	.	.	TRBJ2-2
TGTGCCAGCAGCTTCGTCAGCCGCACTGAAGCTTTCTTT	CASSFVSRTEAFF	TRBV7-9	.	.	TRBJ1-1
TGTGCCAGCAGTGGGTCTTGGGCTAGCGGGAGGTTTGAGCAGTACTTC	CASSGSWASGRFEQYF	TRBV25-1	.	TRBD2	TRBJ2-7
TGTGCCAGCAGCTTAGCGGAAACTGAAGCTTTCTTT	CASSLAETEAFF	TRBV7-9	.	.	TRBJ1-1
TGCGCCAGCAGCTTGGCCAGGGACTATGGCTACACCTTC	CASSLARDYGYTF	TRBV5-1	few	.	TRBJ1-2
TGTGCCAGCAGCCTTTTAGCGGGAGTAGTCGAGCAGTACTTC	CASSLLAGVVEQYF	TRBV14	.	TRBD2	TRBJ2-7
TGTGCCAGCAGTTACGGACAGAGCTCCTACAATGAGCAGTTCTTC	CASSYGQSSYNEQFF	TRBV6-5	.	.	TRBJ2-1
TGTGCCAGCAGCTCGGGACAACAACACCTTCTCCTACGAGAGCAGTACTTC	CASSSGQQHLLLREQYF	TRBV7-9	.	.	TRBJ2-7
TGTGCCAGCAGCCCGCTAGCGGACCTATTATCCTCCTACAATGAGCAGTTCTTC	CASSPLADLLSSYNEQFF	TRBV7-6	.	TRBD2	TRBJ2-1
TGTGCCAGCAGCCCCTCGGACAGTCTTGGCTACACCTTC	CASSPSDSLGYTF	TRBV28	.	.	TRBJ1-2
TGTGCCAGCAGCGTAGGAGGGACAGTCAACACCGGGGAGCTGTTTTTT	CASSVGGTVNTGELFF	TRBV9	.	TRBD1	TRBJ2-2
TGTGCCAGCAGCGCGGACAGGGGAGCATCCTACGAGCAGTACTTC	CASSADRGASYEQYF	TRBV5-4	.	TRBD1	TRBJ2-7
TGTGCCAGCAGCCCGACGAAAGGGCCAACGAACACCGGGGAGCTGTTTTTT	CASSPTKGPTNTGELFF	TRBV4-2	.	.	TRBJ2-2
TGTGCCAGCAGCAAACGGGAGGTGATCTACAATGAGCAGTTCTTC	CASSKREVIYNEQFF	TRBV5-4	.	TRBD2	TRBJ2-1
TGTGCCAGCAGTTTACTTTCCCCTAGCGGTAGATACGAGCAGTACTTC	CASSLLSPSGRYEQYF	TRBV27	.	TRBD2	TRBJ2-7
TGTGCCAGCAGTGAGTGGCAGGCACATAACGAGCAGTACTTC	CASSEWQAHNEQYF	TRBV2	.	.	TRBJ2-7
TGTGCCAGCAGCGCGGACCAGGGGGCCCCTGGGGCCAACGTCCTGACTTTC	CASSADQGAPGANVLTF	TRBV9	once	TRBD1	TRBJ2-6
TGTGCCAGCGAACACCTTCGGAAACTGTTTTTT	CASEHLRKLFF	TRBV6-1	.	.	TRBJ1-4
TGCAGTGCTTACCTAGGGGCGGAGCAGTTCTTC	CSAYLGAEQFF	TRBV20-1	.	.	TRBJ2-1
TGTGCCAGCAGTTACTCATGGGCAACTGAAGCTTTCTTT	CASSYSWATEAFF	TRBV6-5	.	.	TRBJ1-1
TGTGCCAGCAGCCAAGACAGGTTGGCGATGGGGGCCAACGTCCTGACTTTC	CASSQDRLAMGANVLTF	TRBV14	.	.	TRBJ2-6
TGTGCCAGCAGGTACTCAGGCCTGAATCAGCCCCAGCATTTT	CASRYSGLNQPQHF	TRBV28	.	.	TRBJ1-5
TGCGCCAGCAGCGCGGAGCAAAGGACCCAGTACTTC	CASSAEQRTQYF	TRBV5-1	.	.	TRBJ2-5
TGTGCCATCAGTGAGTTCGGTTCTGGAAACACCATATATTTT	CAISEFGSGNTIYF	TRBV10-3	.	.	TRBJ1-3
TGTGCCTGGAGTGTTCAGGGGCTGCGAAACAATGAGCAGTTCTTC	CAWSVQGLRNNEQFF	TRBV30	.	.	TRBJ2-1
TGTGCCAGTAGTAGGCAGATGAACACTGAAGCTTTCTTT	CASSRQMNTEAFF	TRBV19	.	.	TRBJ1-1
TGTGCCAGCAGTTTCCCGGGCCAAGAGACCCAGTACTTC	CASSFPGQETQYF	TRBV6-5	.	.	TRBJ2-5
TGCAGCGGGCGGACAGGGACCTACGAGCAGTACTTC	CSGRTGTYEQYF	TRBV29-1	.	TRBD1	TRBJ2-7
TGTGCCAGCAGCCCACCCCCGGGACTAGCGGAGGGGGATGAGCAGTTCTTC	CASSPPPGLAEGDEQFF	TRBV7-8	.	TRBD2	TRBJ2-1
TGTGCCAGCAGCTCCAGCGGGCTCACAGATACGCAGTATTTT	CASSSSGLTDTQYF	TRBV7-9	.	.	TRBJ2-3
TGCGCCAGCAGCTTGGCAACGGGAAGGGGCGAGCAGTACTTC	CASSLATGRGEQYF	TRBV5-1	.	.	TRBJ2-7
TGTGCCAGCAGCTCCACGGGGGGGTGGCCCGGGGAGCTGTTTTTT	CASSSTGGWPGELFF	TRBV7-9	.	TRBD2	TRBJ2-2
TGCAGCGTTGATCGAGACTACAATGAGCAGTTCTTC	CSVDRDYNEQFF	TRBV29-1	.	.	TRBJ2-1
TGTGCCAGCAGGTTTCAAACAGACAGGGAAGAGACCCAGTACTTC	CASRFQTDREETQYF	TRBV28	.	TRBD1	TRBJ2-5
TGTGCCAGTACTGACGCAGCGGAGACCTACAATGAGCAGTTCTTC	CASTDAAETYNEQFF	TRBV19	.	.	TRBJ2-1
TGTGCCAGCAGCTCCCAGACTAGCGGGAACGCAGATACGCAGTATTTT	CASSSQTSGNADTQYF	TRBV7-9	.	TRBD2	TRBJ2-3
TGTGCCAGCAGCTTGGGGGACCACGAGCAGTACTTC	CASSLGDHEQYF	TRBV5-6	once	.	TRBJ2-7
TGTGCCAGCAGTGTTAGCGGGAGTCCCTACAATGAGCAGTTCTTC	CASSVSGSPYNEQFF	TRBV2	.	TRBD2	TRBJ2-1
TGCGCCAGCAGCTTGGAAGTGGACAGTACCTACGAGCAGTACTTC	CASSLEVDSTYEQYF	TRBV5-1	.	.	TRBJ2-7
TGTGCCAGCGAATCATTACTACGGAACAATGAGCAGTTCTTC	CASESLLRNNEQFF	TRBV7-9	.	.	TRBJ2-1
TGTGCCAGCAGTTTTGGCAGGGTAGTAGAAAGTCCTGAAGCTTTCTTT	CASSFGRVVESPEAFF	TRBV28	.	.	TRBJ1-1
TGTGCCAGCAGTTTGGCAGGCTCCTACGAGCAGTACTTC	CASSLAGSYEQYF	TRBV28	.	.	TRBJ2-7
TGTGCCAGCACCCTAAGGACGTTTCAAGAGACCCAGTACTTC	CASTLRTFQETQYF	TRBV28	.	.	TRBJ2-5
TGTGCCAGCAGCCACCGGGACGGGGACTACGAGCAGTACTTC	CASSHRDGDYEQYF	TRBV16	.	.	TRBJ2-7
TGCGCCAGCAGCCAAGAAAGAGGCGGCCTCGGGCCCCAGCATTTT	CASSQERGGLGPQHF	TRBV4-1	few	.	TRBJ1-5
TGTGCCAGCGGAAGACTAGCTTCGGGGACAGATACGCAGTATTTT	CASGRLASGTDTQYF	TRBV21-1	.	.	TRBJ2-3
TGTGCCAGCAGCCTCGGGGGAAGGACTGAAGCTTTCTTT	CASSLGGRTEAFF	TRBV11-2	.	.	TRBJ1-1
TGTGCCAGCAGCTCACACCTTTACAGCGAGCAGTACTTC	CASSSHLYSEQYF	TRBV13	.	.	TRBJ2-7
TGTGCCAGCAAGTTGGGGGTTGAGCAGTTCTTC	CASKLGVEQFF	TRBV28	.	.	TRBJ2-1
TGTGCCAGCAGCCAAATTGAAGGCTACACCTTC	CASSQIEGYTF	TRBV7-9	.	.	TRBJ1-2
TGTGCTAGTGGCACCGTTTTTACTAGCGGGAGTCACGGGGAGCTGTTTTTT	CASGTVFTSGSHGELFF	TRBV12-5	.	TRBD2	TRBJ2-2
TGTGCCCTCGACTGGGGGGCTGTAAGTGGCTACACCTTC	CALDWGAVSGYTF	TRBV7-9	.	.	TRBJ1-2